This T cell receptor beta chain was profiled in a study of shared clonotypes between healthy human individuals. On the study more broadly: The plates for each donor numbered three CD4 naive, three CD4 memory, two CD8 naive and one CD8 memory.

The CDR3 covers 13 residues. Germline V CDR1 and CDR2: ENHRY, SYGVKD. Trimming left V 8 bases short and J 5 bases short, with 13 bases between. On sorted subsets, replicate PCRs used roughly 220 ng DNA, or 25,000 to 35,000 T cell genomes. Clones were read by immunoSEQ multiplex PCR, and TCRdb kept only the in-frame ones, dropping some. Of 550,000 to 600,000 clones in the sample, 95% to 98% were seen once. Note on this clone: The target antigen is unknown.

Study-wide results and limits: Clonotypes shared by all four donors outscored non-shared clonotypes in generation probability. Sequencing depth was expected to influence donor clonotype sharing.

Only CD45RO-negative cells positively selected for CCR7 counted as naive CD8 cells, so terminally differentiated effector memory CD45RA+ cells were excluded. Sequencing was carried out using naive CD8+ T cells sorted from blood. J is TRBJ2-1 and V is TRBV10-3, with D possibly called TRBD1 or TRBD2 (5 bases each). This TCR was recovered from a man aged 25 to 40 in good health. CDR3 sequence: CAILGTDDNEQFF. For the CDR3, the DNA is TGTGCCATCTTGGGGACGGATGACAATGAGCAGTTCTTC.